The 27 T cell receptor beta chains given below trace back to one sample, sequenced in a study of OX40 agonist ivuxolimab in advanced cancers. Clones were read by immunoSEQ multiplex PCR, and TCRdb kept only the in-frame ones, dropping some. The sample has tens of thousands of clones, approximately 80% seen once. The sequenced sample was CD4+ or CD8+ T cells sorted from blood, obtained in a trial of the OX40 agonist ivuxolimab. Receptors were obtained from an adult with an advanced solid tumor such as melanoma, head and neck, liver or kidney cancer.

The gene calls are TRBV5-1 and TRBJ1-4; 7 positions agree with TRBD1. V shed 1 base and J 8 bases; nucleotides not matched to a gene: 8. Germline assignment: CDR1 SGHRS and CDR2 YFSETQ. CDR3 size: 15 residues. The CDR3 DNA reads TGCGCCAGCAGCTTGAGCAGGGGGGGTAACGAAAAACTGTTTTTT. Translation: CASSLSRGGNEKLFF.

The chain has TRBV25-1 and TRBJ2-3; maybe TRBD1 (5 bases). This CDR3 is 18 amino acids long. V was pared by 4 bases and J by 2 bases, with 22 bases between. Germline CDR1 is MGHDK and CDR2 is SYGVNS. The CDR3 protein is CASSAAPGQTKHTDTQYF. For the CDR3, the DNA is TGTGCCAGCAGTGCCGCCCCAGGGCAGACGAAGCACACAGATACGCAGTATTTT. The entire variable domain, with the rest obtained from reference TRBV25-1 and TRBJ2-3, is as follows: EADIYQTPRYLVIGTGKKITLECSQTMGHDKMYWYQQDPGMELHLIHYSYGVNSTEKGDLSSESTVSRIRTEHFPLTLESARPSHTSQYLCASSAAPGQTKHTDTQYFGPGTRLTVL.

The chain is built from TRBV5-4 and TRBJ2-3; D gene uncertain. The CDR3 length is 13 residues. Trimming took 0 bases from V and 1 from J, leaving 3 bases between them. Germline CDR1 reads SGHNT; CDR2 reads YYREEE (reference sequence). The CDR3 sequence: CASSLEGTDTQYF. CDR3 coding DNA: TGTGCCAGCAGCTTGGAAGGCACAGATACGCAGTATTTT.

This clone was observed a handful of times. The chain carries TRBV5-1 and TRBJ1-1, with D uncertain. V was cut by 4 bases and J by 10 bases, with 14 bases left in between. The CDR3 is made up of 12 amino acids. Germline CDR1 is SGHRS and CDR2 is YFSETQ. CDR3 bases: TGCGCCAGCAGCACCGAGGGCGCTGGAGCTTTCTTT. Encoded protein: CASSTEGAGAFF. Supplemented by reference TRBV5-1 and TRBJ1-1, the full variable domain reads KAGVTQTPRYLIKTRGQQVTLSCSPISGHRSVSWYQQTPGQGLQFLFEYFSETQRNKGNFPGRFSGRQFSNSRSEMNVSTLELGDSALYLCASSTEGAGAFFGQGTRLTVV.

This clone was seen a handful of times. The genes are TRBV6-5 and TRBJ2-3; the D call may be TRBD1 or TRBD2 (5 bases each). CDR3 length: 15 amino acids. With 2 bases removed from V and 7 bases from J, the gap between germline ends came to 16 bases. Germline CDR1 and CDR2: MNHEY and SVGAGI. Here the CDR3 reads CASSYEGRTSNTQYF. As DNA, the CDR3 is TGTGCCAGCAGTTACGAGGGACGCACGTCTAATACGCAGTATTTT.

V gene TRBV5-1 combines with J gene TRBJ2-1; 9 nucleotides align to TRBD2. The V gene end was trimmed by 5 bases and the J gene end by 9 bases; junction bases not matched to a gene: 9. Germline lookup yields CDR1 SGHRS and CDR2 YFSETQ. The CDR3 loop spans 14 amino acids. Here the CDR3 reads CASRFGGGAIEQFF. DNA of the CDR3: TGCGCCAGCAGATTTGGCGGGGGGGCTATTGAGCAGTTCTTC.

This chain's CDR3 is CASSHPGTEAYEQYF. CDR3 coding DNA: TGCGCCAGCAGTCACCCCGGGACCGAAGCCTACGAGCAGTACTTC. This chain links TRBV23-1 with TRBJ2-7; possibly TRBD1 or TRBD2 for D (5 bases each). TRBV23-1 counts as an open reading frame of uncertain function. This CDR3 comprises 15 residues. The ends were cut back, 3 bases at V and 2 bases at J, with 14 bases in the middle.

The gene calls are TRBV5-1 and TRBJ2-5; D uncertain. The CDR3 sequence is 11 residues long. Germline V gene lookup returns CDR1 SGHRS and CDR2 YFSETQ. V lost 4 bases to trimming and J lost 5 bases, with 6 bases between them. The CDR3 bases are TGCGCCAGCAGCAATTTGGAGACCCAGTACTTC. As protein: CASSNLETQYF.

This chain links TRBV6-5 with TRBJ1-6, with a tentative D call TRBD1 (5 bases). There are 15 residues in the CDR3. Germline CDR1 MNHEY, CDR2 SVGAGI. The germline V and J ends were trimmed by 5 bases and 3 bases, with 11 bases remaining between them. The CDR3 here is CASSGGPNYNSPLHF. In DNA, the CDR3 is TGTGCCAGCAGTGGGGGACCGAACTATAATTCACCCCTCCACTTT.

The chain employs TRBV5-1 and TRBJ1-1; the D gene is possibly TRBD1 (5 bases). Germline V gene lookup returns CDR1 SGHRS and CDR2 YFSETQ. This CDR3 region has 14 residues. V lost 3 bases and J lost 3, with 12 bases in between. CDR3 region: CASSWGGGDTEAFF. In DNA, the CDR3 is TGCGCCAGCAGCTGGGGAGGAGGGGACACTGAAGCTTTCTTT.

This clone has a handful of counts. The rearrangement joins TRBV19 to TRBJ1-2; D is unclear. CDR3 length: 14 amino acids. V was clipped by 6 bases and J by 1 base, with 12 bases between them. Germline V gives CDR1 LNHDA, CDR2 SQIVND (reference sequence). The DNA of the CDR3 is TGTGCCAGTAGCCCACAGCGGAGTAACTATGGCTACACCTTC. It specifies CASSPQRSNYGYTF.

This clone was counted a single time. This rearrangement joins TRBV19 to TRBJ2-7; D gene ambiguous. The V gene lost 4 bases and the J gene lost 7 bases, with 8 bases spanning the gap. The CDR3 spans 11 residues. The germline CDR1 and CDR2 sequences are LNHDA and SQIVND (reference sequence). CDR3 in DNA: TGTGCCAGTAGTACTGGCTATGAGCAGTACTTC. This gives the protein CASSTGYEQYF.

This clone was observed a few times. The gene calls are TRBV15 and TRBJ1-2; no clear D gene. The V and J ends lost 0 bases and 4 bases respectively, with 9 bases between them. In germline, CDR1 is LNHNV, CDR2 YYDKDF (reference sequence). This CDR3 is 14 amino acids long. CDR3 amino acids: CATSRDTDTYGYTF. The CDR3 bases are TGTGCCACCAGCAGAGACACTGACACCTATGGCTACACCTTC.

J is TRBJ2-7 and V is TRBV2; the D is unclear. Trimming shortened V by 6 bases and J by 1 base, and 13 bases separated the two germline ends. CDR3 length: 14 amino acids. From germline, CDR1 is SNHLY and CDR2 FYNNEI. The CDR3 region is CASRPGWGSYEQYF. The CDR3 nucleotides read TGTGCCAGCAGACCCGGTTGGGGATCCTACGAGCAGTACTTC.

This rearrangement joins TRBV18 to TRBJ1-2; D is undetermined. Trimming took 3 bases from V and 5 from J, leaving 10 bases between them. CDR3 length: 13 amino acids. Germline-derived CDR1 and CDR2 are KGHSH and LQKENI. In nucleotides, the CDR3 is TGTGCCAGCTCACCTAGTGGGGAATATGGCTACACCTTC. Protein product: CASSPSGEYGYTF.

CDR3 amino acids: CASTLLGVSNYGYTF. In nucleotides, the CDR3 is TGTGCCAGCACCCTCCTCGGGGTATCTAACTATGGCTACACCTTC. V usage is TRBV2 and J usage is TRBJ1-2; the D is unclear. This CDR3 spans 15 amino acids. Germline V CDR1 and CDR2: SNHLY, FYNNEI. Trimming removed 7 bases from V and 0 bases from J, with 15 bases in between.

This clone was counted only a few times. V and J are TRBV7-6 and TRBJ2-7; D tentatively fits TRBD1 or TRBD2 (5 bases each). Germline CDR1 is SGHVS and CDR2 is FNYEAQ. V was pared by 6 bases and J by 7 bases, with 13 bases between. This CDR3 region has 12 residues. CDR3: CASRGTGGEQYF. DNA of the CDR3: TGTGCCAGCAGGGGGACCGGTGGGGAGCAGTACTTC.

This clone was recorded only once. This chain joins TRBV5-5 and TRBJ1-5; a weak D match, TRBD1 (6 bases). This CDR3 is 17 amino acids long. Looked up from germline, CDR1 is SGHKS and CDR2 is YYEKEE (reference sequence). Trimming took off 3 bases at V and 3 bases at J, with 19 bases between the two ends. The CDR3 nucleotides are TGTGCCAGCAGCTCCGGAGGGGGAGGGACACTCAATCAGCCCCAGCATTTT. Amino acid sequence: CASSSGGGGTLNQPQHF.

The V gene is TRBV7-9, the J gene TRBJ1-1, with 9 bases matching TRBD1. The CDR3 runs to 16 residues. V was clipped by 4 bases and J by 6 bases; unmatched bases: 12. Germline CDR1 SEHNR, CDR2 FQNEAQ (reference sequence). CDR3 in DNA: TGTGCCAGCAGCTCCCGGGACAGGGAGGGGAGGGCTGAAGCTTTCTTT. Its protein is CASSSRDREGRAEAFF.

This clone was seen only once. For the CDR3, the DNA is TGTGCCAGCTCCCGGGACCGCAAAGAGACCCAGTACTTC. Translation: CASSRDRKETQYF. The rearrangement joins TRBV7-7 to TRBJ2-5, with D perhaps being TRBD1 or TRBD2 (5 bases each). Deletions cut 8 bases from V and 3 bases from J, with 13 bases between. This CDR3 has 13 amino acids. CDR1 is SSHAT, CDR2 FNYEAQ, per germline (reference sequence). Full variable domain (rest looked up from reference TRBV7-7 and TRBJ2-5): GAGVSQSPRYKVTKRGQDVTLRCDPISSHATLYWYQQALGQGPEFLTYFNYEAQPDKSGLPSDRFSAERPEGSISTLTIQRTEQRDSAMYRCASSRDRKETQYFGPGTRLLVL.

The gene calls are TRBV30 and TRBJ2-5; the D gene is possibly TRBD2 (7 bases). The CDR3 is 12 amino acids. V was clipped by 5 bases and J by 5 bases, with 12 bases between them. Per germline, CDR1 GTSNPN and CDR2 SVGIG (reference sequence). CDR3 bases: TGTGCCTGGTGGAGGGGGGGGGAGACCCAGTACTTC. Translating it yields CAWWRGGETQYF.

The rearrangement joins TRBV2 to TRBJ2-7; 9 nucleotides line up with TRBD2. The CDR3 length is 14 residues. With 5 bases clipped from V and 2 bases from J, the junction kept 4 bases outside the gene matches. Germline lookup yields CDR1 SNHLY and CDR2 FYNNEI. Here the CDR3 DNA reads TGTGCCAGCAGTAGGACTAGCGCCGCCTACGAGCAGTACTTC. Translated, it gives CASSRTSAAYEQYF.

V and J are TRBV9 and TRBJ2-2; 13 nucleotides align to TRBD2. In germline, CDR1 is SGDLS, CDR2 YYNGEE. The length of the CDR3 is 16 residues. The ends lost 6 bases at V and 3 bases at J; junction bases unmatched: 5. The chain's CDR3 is CASTPGLAGDTGELFF. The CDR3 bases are TGTGCCAGCACCCCAGGACTAGCGGGGGACACCGGGGAGCTGTTTTTT. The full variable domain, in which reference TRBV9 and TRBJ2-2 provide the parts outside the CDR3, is DSGVTQTPKHLITATGQRVTLRCSPRSGDLSVYWYQQSLDQGLQFLIQYYNGEERAKGNILERFSAQQFPDLHSELNLSSLELGDSALYFCASTPGLAGDTGELFFGEGSRLTVL.

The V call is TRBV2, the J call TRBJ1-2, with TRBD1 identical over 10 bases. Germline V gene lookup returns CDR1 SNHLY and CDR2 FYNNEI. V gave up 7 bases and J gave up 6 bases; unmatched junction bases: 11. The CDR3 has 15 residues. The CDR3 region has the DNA TGTGCCAGCACCTTGGACAGGGGGATCTTTCATGGCTACACCTTC. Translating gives CASTLDRGIFHGYTF.

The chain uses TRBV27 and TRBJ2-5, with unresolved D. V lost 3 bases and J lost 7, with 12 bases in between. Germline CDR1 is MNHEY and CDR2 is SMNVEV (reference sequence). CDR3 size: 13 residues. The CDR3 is CASSFGPFGTQYF. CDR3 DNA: TGTGCCAGCAGTTTCGGACCCTTCGGGACCCAGTACTTC.

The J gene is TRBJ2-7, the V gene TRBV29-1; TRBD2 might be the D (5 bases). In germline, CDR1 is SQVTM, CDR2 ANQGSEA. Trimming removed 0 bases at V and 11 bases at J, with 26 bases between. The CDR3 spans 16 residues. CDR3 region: CSVEDGVNEAIRQEYF. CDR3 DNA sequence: TGCAGCGTTGAAGACGGGGTCAACGAAGCCATAAGGCAGGAGTACTTC.

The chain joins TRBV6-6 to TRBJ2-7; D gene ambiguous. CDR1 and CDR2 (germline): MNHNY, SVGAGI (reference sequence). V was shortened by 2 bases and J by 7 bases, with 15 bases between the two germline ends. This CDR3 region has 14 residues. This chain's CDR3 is CASSYTSTNGEQYF. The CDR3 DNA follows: TGTGCCAGCAGTTACACTTCTACCAACGGAGAGCAGTACTTC.